These 4 T cell receptor beta chains were sequenced from one sample in a study of OX40 agonist ivuxolimab in advanced cancers. The protocol was immunoSEQ multiplex PCR, while the TCRdb copy is restricted to in-frame clones and leaves out a portion. This sample yields roughly 64,000 clones, of which roughly 80% are seen a single time; just under 5% belongs to the top ten. The material was CD4+ or CD8+ T cells sorted from blood, obtained in a trial of the OX40 agonist ivuxolimab. The receptors stem from an adult with an advanced solid tumor such as melanoma, head and neck, liver or kidney cancer.

The CDR3 is CASSRPGGATNEKLFF. DNA of the CDR3: TGTGCCAGCTCACGTCCAGGGGGGGCAACTAATGAAAAACTGTTTTTT. The chain carries TRBV18 and TRBJ1-4, with TRBD1 matching over 7 bases. Germline CDR1 reads KGHSH; CDR2 reads LQKENI. The CDR3 totals 16 residues. V was pared by 4 bases and J by 0 bases, with 5 bases of the junction left unmatched.

The rearrangement uses TRBV15 and TRBJ1-3, with no clear D. The germline V gene has CDR1 LNHNV and CDR2 YYDKDF (reference sequence). Between the trimmed V and J ends, which lost 6 bases and 3 bases, there was a span of 9 bases. The CDR3 runs to 13 residues. CDR3 amino acids: CATSLQGGNTIYF. The CDR3 coding sequence is TGTGCCACCAGTCTTCAAGGTGGAAACACCATATATTTT.

The chain carries TRBV19 and TRBJ2-2; 7 nucleotides match TRBD2. Germline V gives CDR1 LNHDA, CDR2 SQIVND (reference sequence). J lost 5 bases, V lost 2 bases, and 8 bases had no gene match. The CDR3 runs 16 residues. CDR3 in DNA: TGTGCCAGTAGTATAATGGGGGAGGGTGGAACCGGGGAGCTGTTTTTT. Residues: CASSIMGEGGTGELFF.

This chain joins TRBV7-9 and TRBJ2-5, with a weak D call TRBD1 (5 bases). Per germline, CDR1 SEHNR and CDR2 FQNEAQ (reference sequence). The CDR3 is made up of 13 amino acids. Trimming pared 2 bases from V and 5 bases from J, leaving 9 bases between. As DNA, the CDR3 is TGTGCCAGCAGCTTATACCAGGGCGAGACCCAGTACTTC. Its protein is CASSLYQGETQYF.